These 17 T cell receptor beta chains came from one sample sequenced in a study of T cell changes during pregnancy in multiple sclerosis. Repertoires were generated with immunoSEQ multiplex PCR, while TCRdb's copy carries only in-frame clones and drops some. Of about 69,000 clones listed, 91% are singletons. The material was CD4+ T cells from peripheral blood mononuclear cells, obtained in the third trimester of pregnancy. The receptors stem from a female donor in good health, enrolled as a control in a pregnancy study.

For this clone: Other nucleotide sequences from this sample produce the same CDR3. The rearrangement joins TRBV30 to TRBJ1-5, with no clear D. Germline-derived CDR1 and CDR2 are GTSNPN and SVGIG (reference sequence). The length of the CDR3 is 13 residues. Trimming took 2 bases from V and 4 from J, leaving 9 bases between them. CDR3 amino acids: CAWSLGGNQPQHF. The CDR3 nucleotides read TGTGCCTGGAGTCTAGGAGGTAATCAGCCCCAGCATTTT.

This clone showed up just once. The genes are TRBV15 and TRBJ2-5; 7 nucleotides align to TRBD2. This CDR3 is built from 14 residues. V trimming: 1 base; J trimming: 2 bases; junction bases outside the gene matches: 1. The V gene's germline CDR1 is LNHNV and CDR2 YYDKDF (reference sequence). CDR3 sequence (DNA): TGTGCCACCAGCAGAGGGGGGGGTCAAGAGACCCAGTACTTC. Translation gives CATSRGGGQETQYF.

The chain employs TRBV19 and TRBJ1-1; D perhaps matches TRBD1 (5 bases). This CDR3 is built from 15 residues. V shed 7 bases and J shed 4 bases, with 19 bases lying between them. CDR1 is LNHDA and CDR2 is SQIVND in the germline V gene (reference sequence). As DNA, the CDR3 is TGTGCCAGTACCCACCCGCAGGGATTGTTCACTGAAGCTTTCTTT. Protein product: CASTHPQGLFTEAFF.

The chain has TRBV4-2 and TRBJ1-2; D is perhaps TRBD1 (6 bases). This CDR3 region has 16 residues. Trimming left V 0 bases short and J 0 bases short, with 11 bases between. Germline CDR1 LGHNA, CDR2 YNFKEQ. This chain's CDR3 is CASSQDGTQTNYGYTF. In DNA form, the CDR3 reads TGTGCCAGCAGCCAAGACGGGACACAAACTAACTATGGCTACACCTTC.

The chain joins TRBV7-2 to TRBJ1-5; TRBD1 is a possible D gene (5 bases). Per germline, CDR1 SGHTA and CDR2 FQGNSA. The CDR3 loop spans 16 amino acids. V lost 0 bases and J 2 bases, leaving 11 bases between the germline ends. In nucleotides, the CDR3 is TGTGCCAGCAGCTTAGCGGCGGGGGTGGGCAATCAGCCCCAGCATTTT. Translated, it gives CASSLAAGVGNQPQHF.

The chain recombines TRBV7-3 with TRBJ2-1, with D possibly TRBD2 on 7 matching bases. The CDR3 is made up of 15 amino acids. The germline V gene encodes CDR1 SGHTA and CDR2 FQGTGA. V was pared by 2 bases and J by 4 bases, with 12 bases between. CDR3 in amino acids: CASSLRGALYNEQFF. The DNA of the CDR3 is TGTGCCAGCAGCTTACGGGGGGCCCTTTACAATGAGCAGTTCTTC.

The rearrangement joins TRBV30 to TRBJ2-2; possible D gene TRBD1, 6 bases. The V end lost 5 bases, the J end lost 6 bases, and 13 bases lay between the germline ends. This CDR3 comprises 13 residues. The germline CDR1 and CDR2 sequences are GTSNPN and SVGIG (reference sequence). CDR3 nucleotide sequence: TGTGCCTGGGGGGCAAACAGGGCCGGGGAGCTGTTTTTT. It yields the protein CAWGANRAGELFF.

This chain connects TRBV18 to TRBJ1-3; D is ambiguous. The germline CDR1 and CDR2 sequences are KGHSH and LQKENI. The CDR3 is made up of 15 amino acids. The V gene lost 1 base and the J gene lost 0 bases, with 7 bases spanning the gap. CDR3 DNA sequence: TGTGCCAGCTCACCACGAGGGTTCTCTGGAAACACCATATATTTT. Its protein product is CASSPRGFSGNTIYF.

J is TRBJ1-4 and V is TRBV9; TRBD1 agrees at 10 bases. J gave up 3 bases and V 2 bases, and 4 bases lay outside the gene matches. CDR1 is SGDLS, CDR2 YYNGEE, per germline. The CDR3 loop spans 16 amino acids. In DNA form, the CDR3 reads TGTGCCAGCAGCGTCGGGACAGGGGATTCTAATGAAAAACTGTTTTTT. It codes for CASSVGTGDSNEKLFF.

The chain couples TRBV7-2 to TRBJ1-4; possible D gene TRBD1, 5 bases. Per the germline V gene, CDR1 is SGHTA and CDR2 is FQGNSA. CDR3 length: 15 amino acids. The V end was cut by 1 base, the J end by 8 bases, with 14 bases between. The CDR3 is CASSLVGQLEEKLFF. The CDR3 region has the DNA TGTGCCAGCAGCTTAGTTGGACAATTAGAGGAAAAACTGTTTTTT.

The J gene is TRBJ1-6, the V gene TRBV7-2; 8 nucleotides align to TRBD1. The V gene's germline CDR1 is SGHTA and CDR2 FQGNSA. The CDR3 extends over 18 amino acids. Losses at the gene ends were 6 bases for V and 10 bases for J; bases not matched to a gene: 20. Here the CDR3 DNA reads TGTGCCAGCAGGACCCCACAGGGGGAGGTCGTATCAGGATCACCCCTCCACTTT. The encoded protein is CASRTPQGEVVSGSPLHF. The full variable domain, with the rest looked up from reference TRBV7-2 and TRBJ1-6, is GAGVSQSPSNKVTEKGKDVELRCDPISGHTALYWYRQSLGQGLEFLIYFQGNSAPDKSGLPSDRFSAERTGGSVSTLTIQRTQQEDSAVYLCASRTPQGEVVSGSPLHFGNGTRLTVT.

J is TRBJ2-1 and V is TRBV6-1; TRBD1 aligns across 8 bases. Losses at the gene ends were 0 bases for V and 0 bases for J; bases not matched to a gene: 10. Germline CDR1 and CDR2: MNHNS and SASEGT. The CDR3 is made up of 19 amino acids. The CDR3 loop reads CASSEAGPTGALSYNEQFF. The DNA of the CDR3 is TGTGCCAGCAGTGAAGCGGGGCCGACAGGGGCTCTCTCCTACAATGAGCAGTTCTTC.

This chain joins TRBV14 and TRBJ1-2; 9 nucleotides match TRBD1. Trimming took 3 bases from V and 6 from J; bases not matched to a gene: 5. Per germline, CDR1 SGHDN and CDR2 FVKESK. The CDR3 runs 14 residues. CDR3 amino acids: CASSQGQGPHGYTF. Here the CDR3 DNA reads TGTGCCAGCAGCCAGGGACAGGGACCCCATGGCTACACCTTC. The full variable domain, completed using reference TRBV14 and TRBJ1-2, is EAGVTQFPSHSVIEKGQTVTLRCDPISGHDNLYWYRRVMGKEIKFLLHFVKESKQDESGMPNNRFLAERTGGTYSTLKVQPAELEDSGVYFCASSQGQGPHGYTFGSGTRLTVV.

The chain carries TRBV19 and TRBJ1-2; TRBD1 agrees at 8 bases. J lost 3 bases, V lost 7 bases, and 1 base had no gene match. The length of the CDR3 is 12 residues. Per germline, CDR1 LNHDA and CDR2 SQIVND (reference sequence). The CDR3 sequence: CASTDRDYGYTF. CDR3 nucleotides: TGTGCCAGTACGGACAGGGACTATGGCTACACCTTC.

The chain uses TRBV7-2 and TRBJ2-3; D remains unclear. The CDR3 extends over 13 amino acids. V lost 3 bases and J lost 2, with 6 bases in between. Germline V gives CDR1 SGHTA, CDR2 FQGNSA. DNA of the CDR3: TGTGCCAGCAGCTTTGAGATCACAGATACGCAGTATTTT. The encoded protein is CASSFEITDTQYF.

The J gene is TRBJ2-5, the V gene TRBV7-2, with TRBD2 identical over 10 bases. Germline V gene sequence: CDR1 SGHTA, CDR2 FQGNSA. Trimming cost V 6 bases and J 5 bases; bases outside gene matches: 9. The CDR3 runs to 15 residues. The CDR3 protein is CASRPSGGRRETQYF. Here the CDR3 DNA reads TGTGCCAGCAGACCTAGCGGGGGAAGAAGGGAGACCCAGTACTTC.

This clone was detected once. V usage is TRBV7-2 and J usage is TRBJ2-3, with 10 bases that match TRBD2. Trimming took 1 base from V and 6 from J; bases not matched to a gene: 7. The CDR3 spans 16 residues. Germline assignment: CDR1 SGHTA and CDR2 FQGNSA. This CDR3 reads CASSLDQRGGYDTQYF. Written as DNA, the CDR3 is TGTGCCAGCAGCTTAGATCAGCGGGGGGGCTACGATACGCAGTATTTT.